This T cell receptor (beta chain) comes out of a study of blood T cell repertoires in COVID-19. Study at large: The origin of the acute and convalescent COVID-19 samples was the United States, Italy and Spain. T cells, B-cell-depleted T cells, or PBMCs provided the cDNA or gDNA that served as material.

Only a few counts were recorded for this clone. Seattle patients were enrolled while actively infected and followed longitudinally. As processed by the authors: Cell counts per sample came from amplifying reference gene primers. Produced via immunoSEQ multiplex PCR; TCRdb's table is partial and in-frame only. That table supplies the V and J calls and clone size; D and trimming were determined from the DNA. In the table there are approximately 330,000 clones, approximately 86% of which are singletons. Germline-derived CDR1 and CDR2 are SGHDN and FVKESK. The CDR3 contains 18 residues. V gave up 4 bases and J gave up 0 bases, with 22 bases separating them.

The receptor's source is a young man with COVID-19, enrolled during active disease. The rearrangement joins TRBV14 to TRBJ2-7, with D perhaps matching TRBD2 (6 bases). Sequenced: peripheral blood. CDR3 nucleotide sequence: TGTGCCAGCAGCCCTCGGGCGGGGACCTCCTCCCGCTCCTACGAGCAGTACTTC. This translates into CASSPRAGTSSRSYEQYF.